This T cell receptor beta chain originates from a study of T cell repertoires in cytomegalovirus infection. As for the study in general: Signatures in public TCR beta sequences pointed to both CMV infection and matching HLA type.

TCRdb reanalysed the reads using MiXCR and keeps one entry per CDR3 protein. The data contain approximately 250,000 distinct CDR3 sequences, approximately 9% of them singletons. This clonotype was found many times. What it binds is not known. Germline CDR1 is SGHTA and CDR2 is FQGNSA. The CDR3 runs to 18 residues. Trimming at V came to 5 bases and at J to 8 bases, leaving 13 bases not matched to a gene. General study results and limits: Identification of carriers of CMV plus the relevant HLA was performed using cumulative public TCR beta family frequency. Within the response measured ex vivo, HLA-C-restricted CMV-specific TCR beta clonotypes were dominant.

The rearrangement joins TRBV7-2 to TRBJ2-1; the match to TRBD2 covers 15 bases. This sequence was found in a human donor in good health (CMV status not recorded). Some clones in this sample may be carry-over from other donors' samples. The sequenced sample was PBMCs. CDR3 DNA sequence: TGTGCCAGCAGCCCGAGGACTAGCGGGAGGGCCGGCATCTATGAGCAGTTCTTC. The encoded protein is CASSPRTSGRAGIYEQFF.